The T cell receptor (beta chain) under discussion was sequenced for a study of cytomegalovirus exposure and HLA in healthy donors. Notes on the study in general: Several of the most significant clusters were apparently associated with common viral pathogens in a later analysis. Presence/absence comparisons presumed near-even sequencing depth among donors.

The PCR was carried out with 60 Vbeta primers and 13 Jbeta primers. Only in-frame clones appear in the TCRdb table, and some are missing; sequencing was by immunoSEQ multiplex PCR. The sample lists about 120,000 clones; over 60% were seen once. Germline V lookup: CDR1 SQVTM, CDR2 ANQGSEA. The CDR3 has 12 amino acids. The junction had 3 bases not matched to a gene; V was cut back by 6 bases and J by 3 bases. While unrecorded immune exposures were likely, the donors were nominally healthy when sampled. Comment on this clone: Its antigen remains unknown.

Sequences were obtained from PBMCs. The chain carries TRBV29-1 and TRBJ2-7; 9 bases fit TRBD1. The sequence was obtained from a human donor in good health. This CDR3 reads CSVGDRDYEQYF. CDR3 bases: TGCAGCGTGGGGGACAGGGACTACGAGCAGTACTTC.